Below, 21 T cell receptor beta chains from the same sample are listed, as sequenced in a study of blood T cell repertoires in COVID-19. TCRdb keeps only in-frame clones here, not all; method: immunoSEQ multiplex PCR. This table holds fewer than 400,000 clones, 75% to 90% found once. The sample consisted of PBMCs or T cells enriched from blood (not recorded which). These receptors were obtained from a woman younger than 45 who had been exposed to COVID-19.

The chain joins TRBV25-1 to TRBJ2-1; possible D gene TRBD2, 5 bases. CDR3 length: 15 residues. CDR1 is MGHDK, CDR2 SYGVNS, per germline. With 4 bases removed from V and 5 bases from J, the gap between germline ends came to 15 bases. In DNA form, the CDR3 reads TGTGCCAGCAGTGCGGACCAACCGGGGAACAATGAGCAGTTCTTC. Translated: CASSADQPGNNEQFF. The full variable domain, rest sourced from reference TRBV25-1 and TRBJ2-1, is EADIYQTPRYLVIGTGKKITLECSQTMGHDKMYWYQQDPGMELHLIHYSYGVNSTEKGDLSSESTVSRIRTEHFPLTLESARPSHTSQYLCASSADQPGNNEQFFGPGTRLTVL.

This rearrangement joins TRBV13 to TRBJ2-2, with D maybe TRBD2 (5 bases). The germline V and J ends were trimmed by 4 bases and 5 bases, with 11 bases remaining between them. The CDR3 loop spans 14 amino acids. The germline CDR1 and CDR2 sequences are PRHDT and FYEKMQ (reference sequence). The CDR3 nucleotides read TGTGCCAGCAGCTCAATTACTAGTACCGGGGAGCTGTTTTTT. It encodes CASSSITSTGELFF.

J is TRBJ1-6 and V is TRBV25-1; D not resolved. Germline V gene lookup returns CDR1 MGHDK and CDR2 SYGVNS. The CDR3 has 13 amino acids. V lost 3 bases and J lost 8, with 8 bases in between. CDR3 amino acids: CASSEGSHSPLHF. The CDR3 DNA follows: TGTGCCAGCAGTGAGGGCAGCCATTCACCCCTCCACTTT.

This chain joins TRBV5-4 and TRBJ2-3; D not certain. Germline CDR1 SGHNT, CDR2 YYREEE (reference sequence). V was cut by 4 bases and J by 0 bases, with 12 bases left in between. The CDR3 consists of 15 residues. In DNA form, the CDR3 reads TGTGCCAGCAGCGGGTACTTACAGAGCACAGATACGCAGTATTTT. Translation gives CASSGYLQSTDTQYF.

The chain employs TRBV7-2 and TRBJ2-5; D is uncertain. Between the trimmed V and J ends, which lost 5 bases and 4 bases, there was a span of 14 bases. Germline V gene data show CDR1 as SGHTA and CDR2 as FQGNSA. This CDR3 is built from 14 residues. The CDR3 bases are TGTGCCAGCAGCCCCAGATATACTACAGAGACCCAGTACTTC. Translating gives CASSPRYTTETQYF.

This clone has just a few counts. This chain connects TRBV2 to TRBJ2-7, with D hard to call. The V gene's germline CDR1 is SNHLY and CDR2 FYNNEI. CDR3 length equals 11 residues. Trimming took off 6 bases at V and 3 bases at J, with 6 bases between the two ends. The CDR3 sequence is CASSMSYEQYF. CDR3 DNA: TGTGCCAGCAGCATGAGCTACGAGCAGTACTTC.

The table lists this clone with a count of one. The chain joins TRBV7-2 to TRBJ1-1; D may be TRBD1 (6 bases). Looked up from germline, CDR1 is SGHTA and CDR2 is FQGNSA. CDR3 size: 14 residues. Trimming cost V 2 bases and J 4 bases, with 11 bases left between them. The CDR3 DNA sequence: TGTGCCAGCAGCTTAAAGGGGGGGAGCACTGAAGCTTTCTTT. Residues: CASSLKGGSTEAFF.

The chain is built from TRBV28 and TRBJ1-1; 7 bases agree with TRBD1. CDR1 MDHEN and CDR2 SYDVKM come from the germline V gene. The CDR3 is 19 residues long. J was trimmed by 0 bases and V by 6 bases; bases with no gene match: 19. CDR3 protein: CASSGQQRDRSFMNTEAFF. The CDR3 DNA follows: TGTGCCAGCAGCGGACAACAAAGGGACAGAAGCTTTATGAACACTGAAGCTTTCTTT.

V usage is TRBV28 and J usage is TRBJ1-4; 9 nucleotides line up with TRBD1. V shed 1 base and J 8 bases; nucleotides not matched to a gene: 5. The CDR3 loop spans 15 amino acids. Germline values: CDR1 MDHEN, CDR2 SYDVKM. Here the CDR3 reads CASSLLTGGNEKLFF. The CDR3 DNA reads TGTGCCAGCAGTTTATTAACAGGGGGCAACGAAAAACTGTTTTTT.

V is TRBV5-4 and J is TRBJ2-1; 8 nucleotides line up with TRBD2. CDR3 length: 16 amino acids. V gave up 0 bases and J gave up 4 bases; unmatched junction bases: 6. The germline CDR1 and CDR2 sequences are SGHNT and YYREEE (reference sequence). The CDR3 protein is CASSLDGLAGYNEQFF. CDR3 bases: TGTGCCAGCAGCTTGGACGGGCTAGCGGGTTACAATGAGCAGTTCTTC.

The chain recombines TRBV4-3 with TRBJ2-6; tentatively, D is TRBD1 (6 bases). Per the germline V gene, CDR1 is LGHNA and CDR2 is YSLEER. CDR3 length: 18 residues. Trimming cost V 0 bases and J 0 bases, with 12 bases left between them. DNA of the CDR3: TGCGCCAGCAGCCAAGAGGCCCAGGGGAGCTCTGGGGCCAACGTCCTGACTTTC. As protein: CASSQEAQGSSGANVLTF.

This clone was seen only a few times. The sample carries other DNA sequences with the same CDR3. The chain links TRBV5-1 to TRBJ2-3; 9 bases map to TRBD1. The CDR3 loop spans 14 amino acids. The V gene's germline CDR1 is SGHRS and CDR2 YFSETQ. Trimming took 0 bases from V and 4 from J; bases not matched to a gene: 0. The CDR3 coding sequence is TGCGCCAGCAGCTTGGGACAGGGGGCAGATACGCAGTATTTT. The encoded protein is CASSLGQGADTQYF. The full variable domain, rest sourced from reference TRBV5-1 and TRBJ2-3, is KAGVTQTPRYLIKTRGQQVTLSCSPISGHRSVSWYQQTPGQGLQFLFEYFSETQRNKGNFPGRFSGRQFSNSRSEMNVSTLELGDSALYLCASSLGQGADTQYFGPGTRLTVL.

The chain joins TRBV3-1 (or the pseudogene TRBV3-2) to TRBJ1-1, with a weak D call TRBD1 (6 bases). Germline assignment: CDR1 LGHDT and CDR2 YNNKEL (reference sequence). CDR3 length: 13 amino acids. V gave up 4 bases and J gave up 2 bases, with 8 bases separating them. The CDR3 DNA follows: TGTGCCAGCAGCCCACAGGGAAACACTGAAGCTTTCTTT. Translated: CASSPQGNTEAFF.

J is TRBJ2-1 and V is TRBV21-1; the D segment call TRBD2 is taken from the table without a DNA check. TRBV21-1 is described as a pseudogene. CDR3 size: 16 residues. The CDR3 here is CASSIIHARSGNEQFF. CDR3 nucleotide sequence: TGTGCCAGCAGCATAATTCACGCTCGCTCGGGGAATGAGCAGTTCTTC.

The chain recombines TRBV5-1 with TRBJ2-1; 11 bases are shared with TRBD2. The germline CDR1 and CDR2 sequences are SGHRS and YFSETQ. V shed 4 bases and J 8 bases; nucleotides not matched to a gene: 11. The CDR3 has 16 residues. This CDR3 reads CASSTGLAAPADEQFF. Written as DNA, the CDR3 is TGCGCCAGCAGCACGGGACTAGCGGCTCCCGCGGATGAGCAGTTCTTC. Complete variable domain (other parts from reference TRBV5-1 and TRBJ2-1): KAGVTQTPRYLIKTRGQQVTLSCSPISGHRSVSWYQQTPGQGLQFLFEYFSETQRNKGNFPGRFSGRQFSNSRSEMNVSTLELGDSALYLCASSTGLAAPADEQFFGPGTRLTVL.

Of note for this clone: This sample includes further DNA sequences coding for the same CDR3. V is TRBV27 and J is TRBJ2-7, with TRBD2 as a possible D gene (5 bases). The CDR3 is 13 residues long. The V gene lost 2 bases and the J gene lost 1 base, with 6 bases spanning the gap. In germline, CDR1 is MNHEY, CDR2 SMNVEV (reference sequence). CDR3 sequence (DNA): TGTGCCAGCAGTTTAGGAGGTTCCTACGAGCAGTACTTC. The encoded protein is CASSLGGSYEQYF.

The chain combines TRBV28 with TRBJ1-2, with 11 positions matching TRBD1. CDR1 is MDHEN and CDR2 is SYDVKM in the germline V gene. The CDR3 runs 16 residues. V dropped 10 bases and J dropped 5; count of bases not matched to a gene: 15. CDR3 sequence reads: CATVGQGAPWSYGYTF. As DNA, the CDR3 is TGTGCCACCGTAGGACAGGGGGCGCCGTGGTCTTATGGCTACACCTTC.

The rearrangement uses TRBV4-1 and TRBJ1-6; TRBD1 matches 7 bases. CDR1 MGHRA and CDR2 YSYEKL come from the germline V gene. The CDR3 sequence is 14 residues long. V lost 6 bases, J lost 7 bases, and 6 bases stayed unmatched. The CDR3 spells CASRRGQPNSPLHF. The CDR3 coding sequence is TGCGCCAGCAGGCGGGGACAGCCAAATTCACCCCTCCACTTT.

This chain joins TRBV7-2 and TRBJ1-5; a possible D gene is TRBD1 (5 bases). CDR1 is SGHTA and CDR2 is FQGNSA in the germline V gene. The V gene lost 0 bases and the J gene lost 0 bases, with 6 bases spanning the gap. This CDR3 is 15 amino acids long. Here the CDR3 reads CASSLAGGSNQPQHF. In DNA, the CDR3 is TGTGCCAGCAGCTTAGCGGGGGGTAGCAATCAGCCCCAGCATTTT.

The J gene is TRBJ2-1, the V gene TRBV2; 10 bases fit TRBD2. The CDR3 has 14 amino acids. Trimming took 8 bases from V and 8 from J; bases not matched to a gene: 9. Per germline, CDR1 SNHLY and CDR2 FYNNEI. The CDR3 bases are TGTGCCAGCCGGCGGCTAGCGGGAGACTATGAGCAGTTCTTC. It yields the protein CASRRLAGDYEQFF.

The chain has TRBV28 and TRBJ2-1; 7 nucleotides align to TRBD2. The CDR3 extends over 20 amino acids. The germline V gene encodes CDR1 MDHEN and CDR2 SYDVKM. V lost 2 bases, J lost 1 base, and 17 bases stayed unmatched. CDR3 DNA: TGTGCCAGCAGTTTACCGCGGGCGGGAGTATCGAGTAGGTCCTACAATGAGCAGTTCTTC. It encodes CASSLPRAGVSSRSYNEQFF.